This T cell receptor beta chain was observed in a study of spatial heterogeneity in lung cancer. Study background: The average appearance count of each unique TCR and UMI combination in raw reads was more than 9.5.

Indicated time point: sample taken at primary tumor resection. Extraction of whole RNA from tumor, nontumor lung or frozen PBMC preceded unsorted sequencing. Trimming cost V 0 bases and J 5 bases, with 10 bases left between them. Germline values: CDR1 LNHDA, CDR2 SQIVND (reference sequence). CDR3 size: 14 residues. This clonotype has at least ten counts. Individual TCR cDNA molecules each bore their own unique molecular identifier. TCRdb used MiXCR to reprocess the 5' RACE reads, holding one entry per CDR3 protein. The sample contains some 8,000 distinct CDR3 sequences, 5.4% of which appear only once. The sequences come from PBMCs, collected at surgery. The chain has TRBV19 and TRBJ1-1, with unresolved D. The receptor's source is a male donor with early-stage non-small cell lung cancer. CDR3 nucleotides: TGTGCCAGTAGTATAGATCCGGAAAGGACTGAAGCTTTCTTT. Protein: CASSIDPERTEAFF.